This T cell receptor beta chain was sequenced for a study of T-cell memory formation after mild COVID-19 (dated by TCRdb to the early 2020s). Regarding the study in general: Most TCR sequence clusters were specific to one of the two donors. T-cell clones expanding and contracting after mild COVID-19 in a couple of donors were tracked by longitudinal TCRalpha and TCRbeta repertoire sequencing. Two young, previously healthy adult volunteers, one female and one male, were included in the cohort. Broad study findings and their caveats: SARS-CoV-2 specificity was not confirmed for the second-wave clones peaking on day 37. From day 15 to 85, contracting clones showed balanced CD4/CD8 phenotypes, whereas a second wave of clones that expanded from day 15 to 37 leaned towards CD4+. The study included only a couple of mild cases, and larger cohorts that include severe cases with pre-infection samples were judged to be necessary. The detection of some responding clones in pre-infection memory suggests that pre-existing cross-reactive memory T cells joined the SARS-CoV-2 response. Contracting CD4+ clones were located mainly in the CM and EM memory subsets, whereas CD8+ clones were found to be enriched in EMRA.

Ficoll-Paque density gradient centrifugation was the method used to isolate PBMCs. Sequencing instrument: Illumina NovaSeq 6000. TCRalpha and TCRbeta cDNA libraries were built by 5'RACE with constant-segment primers, adding sample barcodes and unique molecular identifiers. RNA was extracted from every sample with Trizol reagent. The libraries were amplified in two PCR steps, and the second step added a second sample barcode and Illumina TruSeq adapters. Sequencing of libraries was performed on an Illumina NovaSeq with 2 x 150 bp paired-end reads. The original pipeline was this. The reads were demultiplexed and collapsed into UMI-guided consensus sequences using migec v1.2.7. Using mixcr v2.1.11, UMI consensuses were aligned to TRA and TRB V and J templates and then assembled into clonotypes. A clonotype was counted as expanded or contracted only if both edgeR and NoisET called the change significant, with noise models trained on biological replicates. For edgeR calls, the thresholds were a false discovery rate-adjusted p below 0.01 and a log2 fold-change of 1. As an exploratory analysis of dynamics, max-normalized trajectories of the 1000 most abundant clonotypes were examined with PCA combined with hierarchical clustering. Each responding clone was given a CD4 or CD8 phenotype based on the CD4+ and CD8+ repertoires, which had been sequenced separately. The public reads were quality trimmed at Q25 with fastp and then assembled into clones with MiXCR by TCRdb, keeping productive beta chains. Entries that share a CDR3 protein sequence are merged under the most common genes and DNA. Clone size and V and J calls follow TCRdb, not the original study. The sample profile shows roughly 250,000 distinct CDR3 sequences; about 16% of them were found once. The ten biggest clones cover roughly 3.6% of the sample.

Note on this clonotype: Its antigen is not yet known. The input lacks base qualities; no much larger clone sits a single base away.

CDR1 and CDR2 were assigned from the germline V gene as MGHRA and YSYEKL. The V end loses 1 base and the J end loses 5 bases, and a stretch of 14 bases separates them. The CDR3 runs 15 amino acids, cysteine and phenylalanine included. The read is trimmed to its CDR3 DNA, 45 bases read in frame from base 1. This clonotype originated in a man aged 18 to 29 who had mild COVID-19 (a few samples of this study predate the infection). The sample titles of this study are shuffled in the database, so cell type and time point are left out; the donor was told from shared clones. The sequence joins TRBV4-1 to TRBJ1-2; 6 matching bases give a weak D call of TRBD1. Sample: PBMCs or a T cell subset sorted from them (not recorded which). In nucleotides, the sequence is TGCGCCAGCAGCCAAGGGGGTGGGGGCGCGTATGGCTACACCTTC. It is translated as CASSQGGGGAYGYTF.